These 8 T cell receptor beta chains originate from one sample sequenced in a study of circulating and synovial CD4+ cells in juvenile arthritis. Profiled with immunoSEQ multiplex PCR; TCRdb holds only in-frame clones, not every one. The sample includes over 30,000 clones, 90% to 95% of them seen just once. Material for sequencing was CD4+ T cells from blood. All receptors derive from a human donor with juvenile idiopathic arthritis.

This clone was detected a few times. The chain carries TRBV4-3 and TRBJ1-6, with 8 bases identical to TRBD1. The trim removed 1 base at V and 7 bases at J, leaving 0 bases unmatched. CDR3 length equals 14 residues. CDR1 LGHNA and CDR2 YSLEER come from the germline V gene. The CDR3 loop is CASSQGQGNSPLHF. The CDR3 DNA sequence: TGCGCCAGCAGCCAAGGACAGGGGAATTCACCCCTCCACTTT.

The chain couples TRBV11-2 to TRBJ1-4; 12 nucleotides agree with TRBD1. The junction had 9 bases not matched to a gene; V was cut back by 3 bases and J by 10 bases. Germline V gene data show CDR1 as SGHAT and CDR2 as FQNNGV. This CDR3 is built from 16 residues. Here the CDR3 DNA reads TGTGCCAGCAGCTTTTATACCGGGACAGGGGGCGGAAAACTGTTTTTT. It encodes CASSFYTGTGGGKLFF. Complete variable domain (other parts from reference TRBV11-2 and TRBJ1-4): EAGVAQSPRYKIIEKRQSVAFWCNPISGHATLYWYQQILGQGPKLLIQFQNNGVVDDSQLPKDRFSAERLKGVDSTLKIQPAKLEDSAVYLCASSFYTGTGGGKLFFGSGTQLSVL.

This chain uses TRBV9 with TRBJ2-1; 13 bases agree with TRBD2. Germline V gene data show CDR1 as SGDLS and CDR2 as YYNGEE. J gave up 10 bases and V 2 bases, and 15 bases lay outside the gene matches. The CDR3 loop spans 18 amino acids. CDR3 sequence reads: CASSVGLAGYRRAQEQFF. The CDR3 region has the DNA TGTGCCAGCAGCGTGGGACTAGCGGGGTACCGACGTGCGCAAGAGCAGTTCTTC.

The gene calls are TRBV19 and TRBJ2-5; 7 bases agree with TRBD1. The length of the CDR3 is 15 residues. Germline trimming cut 6 bases from V and 1 base from J; bases unmatched to any gene: 8. Germline V gene sequence: CDR1 LNHDA, CDR2 SQIVND (reference sequence). CDR3 residues: CASRPDRATQETQYF. CDR3 nucleotide sequence: TGTGCCAGTAGACCCGACAGGGCCACCCAAGAGACCCAGTACTTC.

The chain links TRBV7-9 to TRBJ1-4; 10 bases are shared with TRBD1. This CDR3 spans 14 amino acids. Losses at the gene ends were 1 base for V and 7 bases for J; bases not matched to a gene: 0. Germline CDR1 and CDR2: SEHNR and FQNEAQ (reference sequence). CDR3 sequence: CASSLGTGGEKLFF. In nucleotides, the CDR3 is TGTGCCAGCAGCTTAGGGACAGGGGGTGAAAAACTGTTTTTT.

V usage is TRBV27 and J usage is TRBJ1-5, with D unclear. The CDR3 is made up of 15 amino acids. The V gene lost 2 bases and the J gene lost 4 bases, with 12 bases spanning the gap. Germline loops: CDR1 MNHEY, CDR2 SMNVEV (reference sequence). DNA for the CDR3: TGTGCCAGCAGTTTAGAGACTCCGGGGAATCAGCCCCAGCATTTT. Protein product: CASSLETPGNQPQHF.

This clone occurred once. The chain uses TRBV4-1 and TRBJ2-3; 10 nucleotides match TRBD2. The CDR3 is 16 amino acids. Trimming removed 0 bases from V and 6 bases from J; junction bases left unmatched: 6. Looked up from germline, CDR1 is MGHRA and CDR2 is YSYEKL. The CDR3 sequence is CASSQEERGGGDTQYF. The CDR3 DNA follows: TGCGCCAGCAGCCAAGAAGAGCGGGGGGGCGGGGATACGCAGTATTTT.

CDR3 protein: CASSLDPRNTEAFF. DNA of the CDR3: TGCGCCAGCAGCTTGGATCCGAGGAACACTGAAGCTTTCTTT. The V and J genes are TRBV5-1 and TRBJ1-1; D unresolved. This CDR3 contains 14 residues. Trimming stripped 0 bases from V and 1 base from J, with 7 bases between. Germline V gene sequence: CDR1 SGHRS, CDR2 YFSETQ. Together with reference TRBV5-1 and TRBJ1-1, the CDR3 gives the full variable domain: KAGVTQTPRYLIKTRGQQVTLSCSPISGHRSVSWYQQTPGQGLQFLFEYFSETQRNKGNFPGRFSGRQFSNSRSEMNVSTLELGDSALYLCASSLDPRNTEAFFGQGTRLTVV.